The clone carrying this T cell receptor (beta chain) has a handful of counts. Antigen: not known. The data are from a study of T-cell reconstitution after alpha-beta-depleted transplantation in children. Findings and limits, study-wide: Diversity and T-cell counts at one year after transplant derived mostly from new T cells.

This CDR3 is built from 15 residues. CDR1 DFQATT and CDR2 SNEGSKA come from the germline V gene (reference sequence). V was shortened by 1 base and J by 0 bases, with 13 bases between the two germline ends. A library of TCRbeta sequences, prepared with unique molecular identifiers, was generated. TCRdb itself ran the PCR reads through MiXCR, one entry per CDR3 protein. The sample includes more than 400,000 distinct CDR3 sequences, about an eighth of them seen just once. This TCR came from a female patient between 2 and 10 years old who had a stem cell transplant for aplastic anemia, so the T cells may come from the graft donor. The sample here was PBMCs, mostly from graft donor cells, taken 180 days after TCRalphabeta/CD19-depleted stem cell transplant. J is TRBJ2-7 and V is TRBV20-1; D might be TRBD2 (5 bases). CDR3 protein: CSARGLRGSSYEQYF. Here the CDR3 DNA reads TGCAGTGCTAGAGGCCTACGGGGTTCCTCCTACGAGCAGTACTTC.